These 18 T cell receptor beta chains were all obtained from the same sample, sequenced in a study of patients and donors after allogeneic stem cell transplantation. TCRdb itself ran the RT-PCR reads through MiXCR, one entry per CDR3 protein. The sample holds around 90,000 distinct CDR3 sequences, about 48% seen once. Sequencing input: blood, either unsorted or a sorted T cell fraction (not recorded which). These receptor sequences come from a human donor who was either an allogeneic HSCT recipient or a stem cell or donor lymphocyte infusion donor (not recorded which). It is not recorded whose cells these are; they may come from a transplant donor.

The V and J genes are TRBV18 and TRBJ2-3; no clear D gene. The CDR3 sequence is 12 residues long. V was shortened by 4 bases and J by 2 bases, with 4 bases between the two germline ends. The germline V gene encodes CDR1 KGHSH and CDR2 LQKENI. The CDR3: CASSRATDTQYF. The CDR3 DNA reads TGTGCCAGCTCACGCGCCACAGATACGCAGTATTTT.

This chain uses TRBV6-5 with TRBJ2-2; a weak D match, TRBD2 (5 bases). Per the germline V gene, CDR1 is MNHEY and CDR2 is SVGAGI. The CDR3 contains 17 residues. V lost 2 bases to trimming and J lost 0 bases, with 13 bases between them. The CDR3 reads CASSYESERPNTGELFF. The DNA of the CDR3 is TGTGCCAGCAGTTACGAGTCGGAGCGGCCGAACACCGGGGAGCTGTTTTTT.

This chain links TRBV5-1 with TRBJ1-2, with no clear D. CDR3 length equals 13 residues. CDR1 and CDR2 from the germline V gene are SGHRS and YFSETQ. The V gene lost 3 bases and the J gene lost 2 bases, with 8 bases spanning the gap. The CDR3 reads CASSYDGNYGYTF. The CDR3 DNA reads TGCGCCAGCAGCTATGACGGGAACTATGGCTACACCTTC.

V is TRBV11-1 and J is TRBJ1-1; 8 nucleotides line up with TRBD1. Looked up from germline, CDR1 is SGHAT and CDR2 is FQDESV (reference sequence). CDR3 length: 13 amino acids. The trim removed 4 bases at V and 6 bases at J, leaving 4 bases unmatched. CDR3 protein: CASSYDRGPEAFF. CDR3 DNA sequence: TGTGCCAGCAGCTATGACAGGGGACCTGAAGCTTTCTTT.

This clonotype was found a few times. The chain combines TRBV12-3 or TRBV12-4 with TRBJ1-6; the D is unclear. The V and J ends lost 3 bases and 7 bases respectively, with 13 bases between them. There are 15 residues in the CDR3. CDR3 nucleotides: TGTGCCAGCAGTTTGTTCCATTTGGGAAATTCACCCCTCCACTTT. Protein: CASSLFHLGNSPLHF.

This chain uses TRBV9 with TRBJ1-6; TRBD1 matches at 10 bases. This CDR3 spans 14 amino acids. The germline V gene has CDR1 SGDLS and CDR2 YYNGEE. V trimming: 6 bases; J trimming: 7 bases; junction bases outside the gene matches: 4. The CDR3, as DNA: TGTGCCAGCACTACGGGACAGGGGAATTCACCCCTCCACTTT. Residues: CASTTGQGNSPLHF.

This clonotype was counted only a few times. The V and J genes are TRBV28 and TRBJ1-4; the D is unclear. Per the germline V gene, CDR1 is MDHEN and CDR2 is SYDVKM. Trimming took 7 bases from V and 5 from J, leaving 11 bases between them. The CDR3 sequence is 13 residues long. The CDR3 DNA follows: TGTGCCAGCACGGGCAGCTCGAATGAAAAACTGTTTTTT. Amino acids: CASTGSSNEKLFF.

This clonotype was seen just once. The chain carries TRBV4-1 and TRBJ1-4, with D hard to call. The CDR3 has 13 amino acids. Trimming pared 1 base from V and 10 bases from J, leaving 10 bases between. CDR1 is MGHRA, CDR2 YSYEKL, per germline. The CDR3 DNA reads TGCGCCAGCAGCCAAGTGCGGGTTGCAAAACTGTTTTTT. Encoded protein: CASSQVRVAKLFF.

This clonotype was counted only a few times. The V and J genes are TRBV7-8 and TRBJ1-5; TRBD1 might be the D (5 bases). Trimming stripped 3 bases from V and 5 bases from J, with 11 bases between. Germline V lookup: CDR1 SGHVS, CDR2 FQNEAQ. CDR3 length equals 14 residues. CDR3 residues: CASSLGRKDQPQHF. CDR3 in DNA: TGTGCCAGCAGCTTGGGGCGGAAGGATCAGCCCCAGCATTTT.

The chain combines TRBV7-8 with TRBJ1-2; D ambiguous. The germline V gene has CDR1 SGHVS and CDR2 FQNEAQ. The CDR3 runs 14 residues. V dropped 2 bases and J dropped 8 bases, with 15 bases sitting between them. The CDR3: CASSLRDLVEGYTF. The CDR3 DNA is TGTGCCAGCAGCTTACGCGACCTGGTGGAAGGCTACACCTTC.

This chain connects TRBV3-1 to TRBJ1-5; no firm D call. V lost 2 bases and J 3 bases, leaving 8 bases between the germline ends. CDR1 is LGHDT, CDR2 YNNKEL, per germline (reference sequence). This CDR3 contains 14 residues. The CDR3 nucleotides read TGTGCCAGCAGCCAACAGACGGACAATCAGCCCCAGCATTTT. Translated: CASSQQTDNQPQHF.

This clonotype was recorded once. This chain uses TRBV7-2 with TRBJ1-4, with TRBD1 identical over 7 bases. Germline CDR1 reads SGHTA; CDR2 reads FQGNSA. V was pared by 3 bases and J by 5 bases, with 9 bases of the junction left unmatched. The CDR3 length is 16 residues. CDR3 coding DNA: TGTGCCAGCAGCTTTGGGACAGTGCCTCCAAATGAAAAACTGTTTTTT. Its protein product is CASSFGTVPPNEKLFF.

This chain links TRBV15 with TRBJ1-5, with D tentatively TRBD1 (6 bases). CDR1 and CDR2 from the germline V gene are LNHNV and YYDKDF (reference sequence). The ends were cut back, 5 bases at V and 6 bases at J, with 14 bases in the middle. This CDR3 is 14 amino acids long. DNA of the CDR3: TGTGCCACCAGCCCTACGAAGGGGGGTCAGCCCCAGCATTTT. Translated: CATSPTKGGQPQHF.

This clonotype has more than one count but fewer than ten. This rearrangement joins TRBV10-3 to TRBJ1-1; possible D gene TRBD1, 6 bases. The V end lost 0 bases, the J end lost 5 bases, and 19 bases lay between the germline ends. CDR3 length: 17 amino acids. Germline assignment: CDR1 ENHRY and CDR2 SYGVKD. CDR3 amino acids: CAISESEGRGSGTEAFF. The CDR3 DNA follows: TGTGCCATCAGTGAGTCTGAGGGCAGGGGAAGTGGGACTGAAGCTTTCTTT.

This clonotype was observed many times. Here the CDR3 DNA reads TGTGCCAGCAGTCCAGGGGTAGGCTATGGCTACACCTTC. Translating gives CASSPGVGYGYTF. The rearrangement uses TRBV12-3 or TRBV12-4 and TRBJ1-2, with a weak D call TRBD1 (6 bases). The ends were cut back, 5 bases at V and 4 bases at J, with 11 bases in the middle. This CDR3 is 13 amino acids long.

The table lists this clonotype with a few counts. This chain joins TRBV7-3 and TRBJ1-1; no clear D. Per germline, CDR1 SGHTA and CDR2 FQGTGA. CDR3 size: 13 residues. V lost 3 bases, J lost 6 bases, and 11 bases lay in between. CDR3 sequence: CASSLAGRSEAFF. CDR3 nucleotides: TGTGCCAGCAGCTTGGCCGGCAGGTCTGAAGCTTTCTTT. The entire variable domain, with the rest obtained from reference TRBV7-3 and TRBJ1-1, is as follows: GAGVSQTPSNKVTEKGKYVELRCDPISGHTALYWYRQSLGQGPEFLIYFQGTGAADDSGLPNDRFFAVRPEGSVSTLKIQRTERGDSAVYLCASSLAGRSEAFFGQGTRLTVV.

This sequence joins TRBV27 and TRBJ2-5; D is undetermined. The germline V gene encodes CDR1 MNHEY and CDR2 SMNVEV (reference sequence). V lost 3 bases and J lost 1, with 6 bases in between. The CDR3 has 13 residues. CDR3 nucleotide sequence: TGTGCCAGCAGTTTTCGGGTCCAAGAGACCCAGTACTTC. Its protein product is CASSFRVQETQYF.

This clonotype was observed a handful of times. The rearrangement links TRBV7-2 to TRBJ1-3, with D possibly matching TRBD1 (6 bases). CDR3 length equals 15 residues. Germline lookup yields CDR1 SGHTA and CDR2 FQGNSA. V lost 1 base and J 11 bases, leaving 18 bases between the germline ends. This chain's CDR3 is CASSLEDSLLSSIYF. The CDR3 nucleotides read TGTGCCAGCAGCTTAGAGGACAGCCTTCTCTCCTCCATATATTTT.